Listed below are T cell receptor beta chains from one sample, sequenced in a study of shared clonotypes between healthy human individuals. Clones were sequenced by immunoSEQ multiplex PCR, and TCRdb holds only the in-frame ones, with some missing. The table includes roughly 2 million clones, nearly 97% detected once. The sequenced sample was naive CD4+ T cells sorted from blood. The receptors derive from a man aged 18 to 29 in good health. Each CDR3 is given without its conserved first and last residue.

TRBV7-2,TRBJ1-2,ASSLDVGYYGYT
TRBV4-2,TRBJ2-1,ASSPLAGGSYNEQF
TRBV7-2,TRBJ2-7,ASSSDPRRGEQY
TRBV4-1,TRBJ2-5,AAPIKTGAIVETQY
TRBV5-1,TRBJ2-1,ASSLAEVSGGNEQF
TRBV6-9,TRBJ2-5,ASSSGPGETQY
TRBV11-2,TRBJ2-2,ASSGVHTGELF
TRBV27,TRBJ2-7,ASSAGIYSYEQY
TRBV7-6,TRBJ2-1,ASSLESAGGYNEQF
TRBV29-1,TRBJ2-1,SAEVLDGGYEQF
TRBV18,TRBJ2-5,ASSPPGIQETQY
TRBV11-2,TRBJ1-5,ASSLTLLGQPQH
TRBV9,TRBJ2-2,ASSALFQGELF
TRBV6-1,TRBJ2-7,ASSAGQISYEQY
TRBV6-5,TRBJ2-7,ASRQPGKRTEQY
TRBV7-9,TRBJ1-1,ASSSQTGGGSEAF
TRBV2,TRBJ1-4,ASSEWRANEKLF
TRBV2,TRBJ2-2,ASRRQGAHTGELF
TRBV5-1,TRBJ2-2,ASSLREAVGELF
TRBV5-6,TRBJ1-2,ASSLKDTGYT
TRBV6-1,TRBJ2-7,ASQGGVTEQY
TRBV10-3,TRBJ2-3,AISSRTTDTQY
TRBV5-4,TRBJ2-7,ASNAGTSSSYEQY
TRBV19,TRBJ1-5,ASSTTGTGTNQPQH
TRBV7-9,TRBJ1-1,ASSLVPVGSGTEAF
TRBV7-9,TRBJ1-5,ASSLAAGPQH
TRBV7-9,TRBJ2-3,ASSSGLAGGDTQY
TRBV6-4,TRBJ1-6,ASRTNSPLH
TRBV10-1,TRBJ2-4,ASSPNAGALLQY
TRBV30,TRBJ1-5,AWSVGRENQPQH
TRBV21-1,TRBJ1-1,ASSKAGKRTEAF
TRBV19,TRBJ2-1,ASSIRIYNEQF
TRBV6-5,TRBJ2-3,ASSYGGTSTDTQY
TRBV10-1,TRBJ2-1,ASSEGSVTTYNEQF
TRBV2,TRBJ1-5,ASSGSENQPQH
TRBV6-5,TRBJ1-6,ASSYSGNSPLH
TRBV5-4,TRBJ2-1,ASSTGTSVPNEQF
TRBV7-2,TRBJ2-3,ASSLKNDGTVGAINTQY
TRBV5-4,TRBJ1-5,ASSFEVNQPQH
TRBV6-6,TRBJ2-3,ASSYLDSLSTDTQY
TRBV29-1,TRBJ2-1,SAAPDGGINEQF
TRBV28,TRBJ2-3,ASSSPSGGTDTQY
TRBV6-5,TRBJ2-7,ASSYSNRGESEQY
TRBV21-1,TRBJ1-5,ASSKPGDPGNQPQH
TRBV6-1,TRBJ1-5,ATLGGNQPQH
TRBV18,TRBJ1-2,ASSTGDYGYT